Listed here are 27 T cell receptor beta chains from one sample, sequenced in a study of vaccination effects on CD4 cells after COVID-19. Some clones are missing from TCRdb's copy, which holds only in-frame ones; the method was immunoSEQ multiplex PCR. Of around 23,000 clones listed, over 70% are singletons. No antigen is known for these receptors. ViraFEST expansion of antigen-specific CD4+ T cells with viral peptide pools preceded sequencing. Scientists isolated CD4+ T cells after a roughly nine-day culture period ended. Vaccinees lacked prior SARS-CoV-2 infection and tested negative for nucleocapsid antibodies. Sequencing was performed on CD4+ T cells from PBMCs cultured with HCoV-NL63 spike peptides, taken before COVID-19 vaccination. These receptors were collected from a human donor who received a COVID-19 vaccine.

V usage is TRBV18 and J usage is TRBJ2-3; D is unclear. From germline, CDR1 is KGHSH and CDR2 LQKENI. V lost 8 bases and J lost 1, with 13 bases in between. This CDR3 contains 14 residues. CDR3 in amino acids: CASTFTGRTDTQYF. Here the CDR3 DNA reads TGTGCCAGCACATTCACCGGGCGCACAGATACGCAGTATTTT.

The rearrangement links TRBV14 to TRBJ2-3; 7 nucleotides agree with TRBD1. J was trimmed by 2 bases and V by 6 bases; bases with no gene match: 5. CDR1 is SGHDN, CDR2 FVKESK, per germline. The CDR3 length is 14 residues. The CDR3 protein is CASRRGLPTDTQYF. The DNA of the CDR3 is TGTGCCAGCAGGAGGGGGCTCCCCACAGATACGCAGTATTTT.

The chain couples TRBV24-1 to TRBJ2-1; the match to TRBD2 covers 7 bases. V trimming: 7 bases; J trimming: 5 bases; junction bases outside the gene matches: 4. This CDR3 contains 13 residues. Germline-derived CDR1 and CDR2 are KGHDR and SFDVKD. The CDR3 reads CATRGLADNEQFF. The CDR3 nucleotides are TGTGCCACCAGAGGGCTAGCGGACAATGAGCAGTTCTTC.

The V and J genes are TRBV18 and TRBJ1-3; 9 bases are shared with TRBD1. V gave up 5 bases and J gave up 2 bases; unmatched junction bases: 7. This CDR3 comprises 16 residues. Germline assignment: CDR1 KGHSH and CDR2 LQKENI. CDR3 sequence (DNA): TGTGCCAGCTCATCCGGGACAGGGTCCACTGGAAACACCATATATTTT. It specifies CASSSGTGSTGNTIYF.

This chain connects TRBV5-1 to TRBJ1-2; unclear D gene. V lost 4 bases to trimming and J lost 6 bases, with 13 bases between them. CDR1 is SGHRS and CDR2 is YFSETQ in the germline V gene. The CDR3 loop spans 13 amino acids. The CDR3 DNA reads TGCGCCAGCAGCCCGAGTGGGCTTAATGGCTACACCTTC. Translating it yields CASSPSGLNGYTF.

This chain joins TRBV11-3 and TRBJ2-3; TRBD2 matches at 8 bases. The V gene end was trimmed by 0 bases and the J gene end by 4 bases; junction bases not matched to a gene: 6. This CDR3 region has 16 residues. Per germline, CDR1 SGHNT and CDR2 YENEEA. CDR3: CASSLDSAGGPDTQYF. CDR3 coding DNA: TGTGCCAGCAGCTTAGATTCGGCGGGAGGACCAGATACGCAGTATTTT.

V gene TRBV18 combines with J gene TRBJ2-3, with unresolved D. Between the trimmed V and J ends, which lost 0 bases and 0 bases, there was a span of 1 base. This CDR3 comprises 13 residues. The V gene's germline CDR1 is KGHSH and CDR2 LQKENI. CDR3 protein: CASSPPSTDTQYF. For the CDR3, the DNA is TGTGCCAGCTCACCACCCAGCACAGATACGCAGTATTTT.

This chain joins TRBV5-5 and TRBJ1-5, with D uncertain. This CDR3 is 20 amino acids long. The V and J ends lost 0 bases and 2 bases respectively, with 24 bases between them. CDR1 is SGHKS, CDR2 YYEKEE, per germline (reference sequence). The CDR3 coding sequence is TGTGCCAGCAGCTTGGCGGCAGATTCGGGTAGCTTTGTAGGCAATCAGCCCCAGCATTTT. It is translated as CASSLAADSGSFVGNQPQHF.

The J gene is TRBJ2-1, the V gene TRBV10-3; no firm D call. V was clipped by 7 bases and J by 4 bases, with 11 bases between them. Germline-derived CDR1 and CDR2 are ENHRY and SYGVKD. The CDR3 runs 13 residues. CDR3 residues: CAIKPDGYNEQFF. DNA for the CDR3: TGTGCCATCAAACCCGACGGTTACAATGAGCAGTTCTTC.

The rearrangement joins TRBV12-3 or TRBV12-4 to TRBJ1-1; D call uncertain. This CDR3 has 12 amino acids. V was trimmed by 6 bases and J by 4 bases, leaving 9 bases between them. The CDR3 spells CASSRKGTEAFF. DNA for the CDR3: TGTGCCAGCAGCCGTAAAGGCACTGAAGCTTTCTTT.

The chain carries TRBV5-1 and TRBJ1-3, with D perhaps TRBD1 (5 bases). V lost 3 bases and J 1 base, leaving 11 bases between the germline ends. Germline V gene lookup returns CDR1 SGHRS and CDR2 YFSETQ. The CDR3 spans 15 residues. This chain's CDR3 is CASSWGPESGNTIYF. CDR3 nucleotide sequence: TGCGCCAGCAGCTGGGGCCCAGAGTCTGGAAACACCATATATTTT.

This rearrangement joins TRBV12-3 or TRBV12-4 to TRBJ2-1; TRBD1 is a possible D gene (6 bases). The length of the CDR3 is 12 residues. Trimming cost V 7 bases and J 6 bases, with 10 bases left between them. The CDR3 reads CASTTDSNEQFF. CDR3 nucleotides: TGTGCCAGCACCACGGACAGCAATGAGCAGTTCTTC.

The chain is built from TRBV10-3 and TRBJ1-1, with 7 bases matching TRBD1. J was trimmed by 1 base and V by 2 bases; bases with no gene match: 4. The germline V gene has CDR1 ENHRY and CDR2 SYGVKD. This CDR3 spans 15 amino acids. CDR3: CAISENRGRNTEAFF. As DNA, the CDR3 is TGTGCCATCAGTGAGAACAGGGGTCGGAACACTGAAGCTTTCTTT.

The V call is TRBV2, the J call TRBJ1-5; 9 bases align to TRBD1. J gave up 1 base and V 2 bases, and 6 bases lay outside the gene matches. CDR3 length equals 17 residues. The V gene's germline CDR1 is SNHLY and CDR2 FYNNEI. The CDR3 DNA sequence: TGTGCCAGCAGTGAAAATCTGGGACAGGGAAGCAATCAGCCCCAGCATTTT. This encodes CASSENLGQGSNQPQHF.

This rearrangement joins TRBV5-1 to TRBJ2-3; D gene ambiguous. V lost 5 bases, J lost 0 bases, and 4 bases lay in between. Germline V CDR1 and CDR2: SGHRS, YFSETQ. The CDR3 extends over 12 amino acids. The CDR3 here is CASRASTDTQYF. For the CDR3, the DNA is TGCGCCAGCAGGGCTAGCACAGATACGCAGTATTTT.

The CDR3 loop reads CASSEGQSENYGYTF. The CDR3, as DNA: TGTGCCAGCAGTGAAGGGCAGTCGGAGAACTATGGCTACACCTTC. J is TRBJ1-2 and V is TRBV2; D ambiguous. The V end was cut by 1 base, the J end by 2 bases, with 11 bases between. This CDR3 region has 15 residues. Germline CDR1 is SNHLY and CDR2 is FYNNEI.

The V call is TRBV5-4, the J call TRBJ2-5; 9 nucleotides agree with TRBD1. The germline V gene encodes CDR1 SGHNT and CDR2 YYREEE (reference sequence). Trimming at V came to 2 bases and at J to 3 bases, leaving 2 bases not matched to a gene. The CDR3 is 14 amino acids. CDR3 in amino acids: CASSLQGAKETQYF. CDR3 nucleotides: TGTGCCAGCAGCTTACAGGGGGCGAAAGAGACCCAGTACTTC.

The V call is TRBV21-1, the J call TRBJ2-1; the table calls TRBD2, which could not be checked here. TRBV21-1 is reported as a pseudogene. This CDR3 has 18 amino acids. CDR3 bases: TGTGCCAGCAGCAAAGATTCGCCAGGCGGGGGGACATACAATGAGCAGTTCTTC. Residues: CASSKDSPGGGTYNEQFF.

The rearrangement uses TRBV30 and TRBJ1-5; D perhaps matches TRBD1 (6 bases). The V end was cut by 2 bases, the J end by 11 bases, with 19 bases between. The CDR3 extends over 14 amino acids. The germline V gene encodes CDR1 GTSNPN and CDR2 SVGIG (reference sequence). CDR3 region: CAWSSPQGPLSQHF. Written as DNA, the CDR3 is TGTGCCTGGAGTTCCCCTCAGGGGCCCCTTTCCCAGCATTTT.

The chain uses TRBV5-1 and TRBJ1-2; D might be TRBD1 (5 bases). Germline assignment: CDR1 SGHRS and CDR2 YFSETQ. CDR3 length: 13 amino acids. The V end lost 0 bases, the J end lost 2 bases, and 5 bases lay between the germline ends. CDR3 protein: CASSLEGNYGYTF. In DNA, the CDR3 is TGCGCCAGCAGCTTGGAGGGGAACTATGGCTACACCTTC.

This chain connects TRBV6-6 to TRBJ2-2; D tentatively fits TRBD1 or TRBD2 (6 bases each). The CDR3 covers 15 residues. Germline values: CDR1 MNHNY, CDR2 SVGAGI (reference sequence). V shed 7 bases and J shed 1 base, with 13 bases lying between them. CDR3 region: CASKTAGQNTGELFF. The CDR3 region has the DNA TGTGCCAGCAAGACGGCGGGACAGAACACCGGGGAGCTGTTTTTT.

CDR3 sequence reads: CASSLRHRFVDTEAFF. CDR3 in DNA: TGTGCCAGCAGCTTACGCCACCGGTTTGTGGACACTGAAGCTTTCTTT. The chain links TRBV11-3 to TRBJ1-1; D remains unclear. From germline, CDR1 is SGHNT and CDR2 YENEEA. The CDR3 covers 16 residues. Trimming removed 2 bases from V and 3 bases from J, with 16 bases in between.

This clone was seen a handful of times. V and J are TRBV7-9 and TRBJ2-7; 8 bases are shared with TRBD2. This CDR3 has 14 residues. Trimming cost V 2 bases and J 5 bases; bases outside gene matches: 5. Looked up from germline, CDR1 is SEHNR and CDR2 is FQNEAQ (reference sequence). The CDR3, as DNA: TGTGCCAGCAGCTTATCCCTAGCGGGCGACGAGCAGTACTTC. It translates to CASSLSLAGDEQYF. Variable domain in full (rest from reference TRBV7-9 and TRBJ2-7): DTGVSQNPRHKITKRGQNVTFRCDPISEHNRLYWYRQTLGQGPEFLTYFQNEAQLEKSRLLSDRFSAERPKGSFSTLEIQRTEQGDSAMYLCASSLSLAGDEQYFGPGTRLTVT.

The chain combines TRBV3-1 (or the pseudogene TRBV3-2) with TRBJ2-7; 14 nucleotides match TRBD2. This CDR3 spans 14 amino acids. Trimming cost V 10 bases and J 6 bases; bases outside gene matches: 8. The germline V gene encodes CDR1 LGHDT and CDR2 YNNKEL (reference sequence). The CDR3 region is CATVGTSGSSEQYF. CDR3 coding DNA: TGTGCCACCGTAGGGACTAGCGGGAGTTCCGAGCAGTACTTC.

The J gene is TRBJ2-3, the V gene TRBV4-1, with 13 bases matching TRBD2. Germline trimming cut 5 bases from V and 3 bases from J; bases unmatched to any gene: 8. The CDR3 is made up of 17 amino acids. Germline V lookup: CDR1 MGHRA, CDR2 YSYEKL. DNA of the CDR3: TGCGCCAGCAGCTCAGGGGCACTAGCGGGAGGGACAGATACGCAGTATTTT. Translated: CASSSGALAGGTDTQYF.

The rearrangement joins TRBV11-2 to TRBJ2-7; D may match TRBD1 or TRBD2 (6 bases each). Germline V gives CDR1 SGHAT, CDR2 FQNNGV. V shed 2 bases and J shed 0 bases, with 17 bases lying between them. This CDR3 region has 17 residues. The DNA for the CDR3 is TGTGCCAGCAGCTTACTACGGGGGCCCATTTCCTCCTACGAGCAGTACTTC. Protein sequence: CASSLLRGPISSYEQYF.

The genes are TRBV10-3 and TRBJ1-2; D gene ambiguous. The CDR3 has 13 residues. The V gene's germline CDR1 is ENHRY and CDR2 SYGVKD. Trimming left V 3 bases short and J 6 bases short, with 11 bases between. For the CDR3, the DNA is TGTGCCATCAGTGACGGTCCCGGCCATGGCTACACCTTC. Translating it yields CAISDGPGHGYTF.